This TCR beta chain was sequenced during a study of somatic mutations in cytotoxic T cells in rheumatoid arthritis. Across the study: Patients had 30 ml EDTA blood drawn right after diagnosis, before any treatment. Flow cytometric sorting isolated some V beta antibody-stained T-cell populations at nearly 100% purity, and among them were V beta1+ cells that underwent TCRB sequencing.

Broader study findings: Levels of CD8+ T-cell clonality in rheumatoid arthritis patients were statistically indistinguishable from those seen in age-matched healthy controls, with no significant difference. For rheumatoid arthritis patients, the slight TRBV07 underrepresentation lacked multiple-comparison adjustment.

Clones were read by immunoSEQ multiplex PCR, and TCRdb kept only the in-frame ones, dropping some. In the table there are roughly 20,000 clones, about two thirds of which are singletons. With regard to this clone: Its specificity is not known.

The V end lost 3 bases, the J end lost 6 bases, and 13 bases lay between the germline ends. CDR3 size: 14 residues. Germline V gene data show CDR1 as SGHNT and CDR2 as YYREEE (reference sequence). The receptor's source is an adult with rheumatoid arthritis. The rearrangement uses TRBV5-4 and TRBJ2-1; tentatively, D is TRBD2 (6 bases). The sample taken for sequencing was CD8+ T cells sorted from blood. CDR3 coding DNA: TGTGCCAGCAGCTGGGGATACGGGGGCAATGAGCAGTTCTTC. As protein: CASSWGYGGNEQFF.